This TCR beta chain was obtained from a study of patients and donors after allogeneic stem cell transplantation. CDR1 and CDR2 from the germline V gene are SGHRS and YFSETQ. Trimming cost V 5 bases and J 4 bases, with 6 bases left between them. CDR3 length equals 11 residues. Via MiXCR, TCRdb re-called the RT-PCR reads, giving one row per CDR3 protein. This table holds approximately 430,000 distinct CDR3 sequences, approximately 16% found once. This receptor was identified in a human donor who was either an allogeneic HSCT recipient or a stem cell or donor lymphocyte infusion donor (not recorded which). It is not recorded whose cells these are; they may come from a transplant donor. The rearrangement links TRBV5-1 to TRBJ1-1, with D unresolved. The sequencing sample was made of blood, either unsorted or a sorted T cell fraction (not recorded which). The CDR3 region is CASREGTEAFF. CDR3 nucleotides: TGCGCCAGCAGGGAGGGCACTGAAGCTTTCTTT.